This TCR beta chain was retrieved from a study of T-cell reconstitution after alpha-beta-depleted transplantation in children. At least ten counts were recorded for this clonotype. Trimming removed 2 bases from V and 1 base from J; junction bases left unmatched: 2. The germline V gene encodes CDR1 MNHEY and CDR2 SVGAGI. The CDR3 has 16 amino acids. Unique molecular identifiers were incorporated during preparation of the TCRbeta library. TCRdb processed the PCR reads anew with MiXCR; each CDR3 protein has one entry. In the table there are about 200,000 distinct CDR3 sequences, roughly 7.1% of which are singletons.

The clonotype comes from a boy aged 2-9 years with acute lymphoblastic leukemia, due to receive a stem cell transplant. V usage is TRBV6-5 and J usage is TRBJ2-3; TRBD2 matches at 11 bases. This specimen was PBMCs, taken before TCRalphabeta/CD19-depleted stem cell transplant. CDR3 DNA sequence: TGTGCCAGCAGTTACAGTAGCGGGGGGGGCACAGATACGCAGTATTTT. It specifies CASSYSSGGGTDTQYF.